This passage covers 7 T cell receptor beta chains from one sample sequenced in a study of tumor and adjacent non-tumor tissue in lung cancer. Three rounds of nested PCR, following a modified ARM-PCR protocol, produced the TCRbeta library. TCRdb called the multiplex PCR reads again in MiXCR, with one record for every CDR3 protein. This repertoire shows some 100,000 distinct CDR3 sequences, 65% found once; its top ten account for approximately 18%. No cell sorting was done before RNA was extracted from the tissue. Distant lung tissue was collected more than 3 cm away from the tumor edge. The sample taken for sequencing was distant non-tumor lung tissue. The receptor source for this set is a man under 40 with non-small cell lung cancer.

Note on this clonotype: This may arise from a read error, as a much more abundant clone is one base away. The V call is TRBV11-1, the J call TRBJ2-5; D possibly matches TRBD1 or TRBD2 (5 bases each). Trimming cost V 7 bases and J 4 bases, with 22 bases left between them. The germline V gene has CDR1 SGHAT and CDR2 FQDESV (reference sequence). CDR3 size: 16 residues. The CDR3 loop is CASNTEGRNYPETQYF. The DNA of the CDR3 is TGTGCCAGCAACACCGAGGGGCGGAATTACCCAGAGACCCAGTACTTC.

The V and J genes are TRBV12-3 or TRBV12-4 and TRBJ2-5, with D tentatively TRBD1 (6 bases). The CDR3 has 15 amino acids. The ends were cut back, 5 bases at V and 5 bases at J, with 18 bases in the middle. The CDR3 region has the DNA TGTGCCAGCAGTGGAATGACAGGCGGGTTTGAGACCCAGTACTTC. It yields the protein CASSGMTGGFETQYF.

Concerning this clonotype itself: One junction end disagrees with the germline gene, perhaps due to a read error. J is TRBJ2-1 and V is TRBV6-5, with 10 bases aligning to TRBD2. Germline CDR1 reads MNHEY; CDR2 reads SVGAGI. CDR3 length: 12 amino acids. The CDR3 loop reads CPSGVSGGEQFF. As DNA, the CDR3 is TGTCCCAGCGGTGTTAGCGGGGGGGAGCAGTTCTTC.

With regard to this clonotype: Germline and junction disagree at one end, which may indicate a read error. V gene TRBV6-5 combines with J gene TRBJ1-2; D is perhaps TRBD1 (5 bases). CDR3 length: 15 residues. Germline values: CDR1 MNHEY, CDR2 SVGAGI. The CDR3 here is CASSYLEQEHYGYTF. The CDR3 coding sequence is TGTGCTAGCAGTTACTTGGAACAGGAGCACTATGGCTACACCTTC.

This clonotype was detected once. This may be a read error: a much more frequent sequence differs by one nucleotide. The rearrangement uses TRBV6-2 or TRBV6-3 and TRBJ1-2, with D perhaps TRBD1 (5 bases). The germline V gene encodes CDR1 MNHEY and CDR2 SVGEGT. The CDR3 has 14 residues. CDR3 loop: CVSSYGGVNYGYTF. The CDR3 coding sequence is TGTGTCAGCAGTTACGGAGGGGTCAACTATGGCTACACCTTC.

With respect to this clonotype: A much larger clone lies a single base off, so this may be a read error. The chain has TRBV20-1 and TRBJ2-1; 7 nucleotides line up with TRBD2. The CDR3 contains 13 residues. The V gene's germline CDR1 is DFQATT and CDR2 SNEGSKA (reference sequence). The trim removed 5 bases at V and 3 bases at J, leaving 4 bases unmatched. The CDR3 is CSAERECYNEQFF. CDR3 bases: TGCAGTGCTGAGCGGGAATGCTACAATGAGCAGTTCTTC.

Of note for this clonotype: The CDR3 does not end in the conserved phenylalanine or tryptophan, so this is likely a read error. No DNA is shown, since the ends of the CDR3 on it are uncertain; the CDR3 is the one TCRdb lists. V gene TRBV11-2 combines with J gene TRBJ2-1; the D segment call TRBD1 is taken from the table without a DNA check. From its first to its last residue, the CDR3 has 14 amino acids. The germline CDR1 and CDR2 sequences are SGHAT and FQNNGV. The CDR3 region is CASSGGAGINEEFL.